This T cell receptor (beta chain) was sequenced in a study of T cell responses to AZD1222 COVID-19 vaccine. Overall study context: Recipients boosted at about 4 weeks or about 12 weeks are pooled. Overall study findings and caveats: Possibly, clonal diversity was underestimated; donors were largely white British and included more females. Spike was spanned by vaccine-associated CD4 TCRs, with dominance at 160-218 and 743-854. Variant regions that are unmutated are reportedly the target of nearly half of spike-specific TCRs.

The length of the CDR3 is 15 residues. Germline CDR1 reads SGDLS; CDR2 reads YYNGEE. Between the trimmed V and J ends, which lost 0 bases and 13 bases, there was a span of 22 bases. Worth noting for this clone: Its antigen is still unknown.

Sequencing used immunoSEQ multiplex PCR; TCRdb keeps in-frame clones, though not all of them. Of 150,000 to 200,000 clones in the sample, approximately 94% were seen once. The chain joins TRBV9 to TRBJ1-1, with D perhaps matching TRBD1 (5 bases). This specimen was peripheral blood, taken on day 0 of AZD1222 vaccination. This sequence originates from an adult in good health. CDR3: CASSVAVGRSQPVFF. The CDR3 nucleotides read TGTGCCAGCAGCGTAGCAGTGGGACGGTCGCAACCAGTTTTCTTT.